This TCR beta chain came from a study of shared clonotypes between healthy human individuals. The donor cohort consisted entirely of Caucasian adults residing in Nashville, Tennessee. Remarks on this clone: The sample contains more than one DNA sequence encoding this CDR3.

Trimming pared 3 bases from V and 2 bases from J, leaving 8 bases between. The CDR3 covers 14 residues. Germline V CDR1 and CDR2: MGHDK, SYGVNS. The authors split each subset's genomic DNA evenly across several immunoSEQ plates. Sequencing was performed with immunoSEQ multiplex PCR; in TCRdb, only in-frame clones are kept and a portion is missing. The top ten clones hold 0.1% to 0.15% of a sample with about 2 million clones, 85% to 95% of them seen once. The chain uses TRBV25-1 and TRBJ1-5; D is uncertain. This clonotype was obtained from a man between 18 and 35 years old in good health. The sequenced material came from naive CD4+ T cells sorted from blood. Sample subset: CD45RA+ positively selected. CDR3 sequence reads: CASSDSGGNQPQHF. CDR3 DNA: TGTGCCAGCAGTGACTCTGGCGGCAATCAGCCCCAGCATTTT.